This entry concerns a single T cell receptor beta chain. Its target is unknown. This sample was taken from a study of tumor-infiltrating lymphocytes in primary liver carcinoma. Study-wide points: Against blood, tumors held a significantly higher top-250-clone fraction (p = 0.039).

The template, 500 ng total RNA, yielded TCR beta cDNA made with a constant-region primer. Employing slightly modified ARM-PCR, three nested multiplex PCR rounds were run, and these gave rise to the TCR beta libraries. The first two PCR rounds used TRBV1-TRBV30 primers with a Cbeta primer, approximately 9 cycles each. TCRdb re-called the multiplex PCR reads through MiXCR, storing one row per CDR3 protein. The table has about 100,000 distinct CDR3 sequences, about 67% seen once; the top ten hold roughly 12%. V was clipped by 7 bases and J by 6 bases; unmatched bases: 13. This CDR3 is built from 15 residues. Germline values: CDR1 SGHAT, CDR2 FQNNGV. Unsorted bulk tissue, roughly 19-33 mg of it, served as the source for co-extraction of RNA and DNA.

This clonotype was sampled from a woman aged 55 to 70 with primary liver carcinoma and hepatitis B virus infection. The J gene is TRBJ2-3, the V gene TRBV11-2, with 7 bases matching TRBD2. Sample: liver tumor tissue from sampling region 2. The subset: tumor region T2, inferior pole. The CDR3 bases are TGTGCCAGCACCCCTGGACTAGTGGGCCCGGATACGCAGTATTTT. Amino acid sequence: CASTPGLVGPDTQYF.